These 14 T cell receptor beta chains share one sample of origin, sequenced in a study of graft-versus-host responses after intestinal transplantation. Sequencing was performed with immunoSEQ multiplex PCR; in TCRdb, only in-frame clones are kept and a portion is missing. The repertoire has about 9,600 clones, around 79% of them found once; the top ten carry 20% to 25%. Processing was applied to graft tissue in order to liberate intraepithelial and lamina propria lymphocytes. The input for sequencing was ileum tissue, taken around 450 days after intestinal transplantation. The receptors shown here come from a human patient who received an intestinal transplant, so some T cells may come from the graft donor.

The chain carries TRBV6-1 and TRBJ2-2; TRBD2 is a possible D gene (6 bases). Trimming cost V 4 bases and J 1 base, with 10 bases left between them. The CDR3 is 15 residues long. Germline V gives CDR1 MNHNS, CDR2 SASEGT. The CDR3 loop reads CASSGWRENTGELFF. CDR3 coding DNA: TGTGCCAGCAGTGGGTGGCGGGAGAACACCGGGGAGCTGTTTTTT.

V is TRBV7-2 and J is TRBJ1-3, with D unclear. V lost 6 bases and J 4 bases, leaving 13 bases between the germline ends. The germline CDR1 and CDR2 sequences are SGHTA and FQGNSA. There are 14 residues in the CDR3. The DNA of the CDR3 is TGTGCCAGCAGTGATCTCGTCTCGGGAAACACCATATATTTT. Its translation is CASSDLVSGNTIYF.

The table lists this clone with a count of one. The J gene is TRBJ1-4, the V gene TRBV5-4; 7 bases fit TRBD1. V shed 0 bases and J 8 bases; nucleotides not matched to a gene: 4. The CDR3 consists of 14 residues. CDR1 and CDR2 from the germline V gene are SGHNT and YYREEE (reference sequence). The CDR3 protein is CASSLDSGGEKLFF. For the CDR3, the DNA is TGTGCCAGCAGCTTGGATTCAGGGGGAGAAAAACTGTTTTTT.

The V call is TRBV5-6, the J call TRBJ2-1; tentatively, D is TRBD1 (6 bases). This CDR3 has 16 residues. Germline CDR1 SGHDT, CDR2 YYEEEE. V lost 3 bases, J lost 0 bases, and 13 bases lay in between. The CDR3 DNA sequence: TGTGCCAGCAGCTGGGACCGGGACACCTCCTACAATGAGCAGTTCTTC. It translates to CASSWDRDTSYNEQFF.

CDR3 DNA: TGCGCCAGCAGCTTGGGGGACAGAGATTCACCCCTCCACTTT. Translated: CASSLGDRDSPLHF. This chain joins TRBV5-1 and TRBJ1-6, with 7 bases matching TRBD1. V lost 0 bases, J lost 8 bases, and 2 bases stayed unmatched. Per germline, CDR1 SGHRS and CDR2 YFSETQ. The CDR3 spans 14 residues.

The chain recombines TRBV19 with TRBJ1-2; 8 nucleotides align to TRBD1. With 9 bases clipped from V and 4 bases from J, the junction kept 4 bases outside the gene matches. The CDR3 extends over 12 amino acids. Germline V gene lookup returns CDR1 LNHDA and CDR2 SQIVND (reference sequence). CDR3 loop: CASVTGAYGYTF. CDR3 nucleotides: TGTGCCAGCGTGACAGGGGCCTATGGCTACACCTTC.

The chain uses TRBV30 and TRBJ2-3; tentatively, D is TRBD2 (6 bases). V lost 8 bases, J lost 4 bases, and 16 bases lay in between. The germline V gene encodes CDR1 GTSNPN and CDR2 SVGIG (reference sequence). The CDR3 extends over 13 amino acids. CDR3 DNA: TGTGCCGCCTATCCGGGAGCCCCAGATACGCAGTATTTT. The encoded protein is CAAYPGAPDTQYF.

This clone was seen only a few times. This chain uses TRBV7-2 with TRBJ2-5, with a possible D match to TRBD2 (5 bases). Matching the DNA end better, TRBJ2-7 makes the J call doubtful. This CDR3 is 14 amino acids long. The germline V gene has CDR1 SGHTA and CDR2 FQGNSA. Here the CDR3 DNA reads TGTGCCAGCAGCTTCACGGGGTCAGCCTACGAGCAGTACTTC. Protein sequence: CASSFTGSAYEQYF.

The J gene is TRBJ2-7, the V gene TRBV19; D uncertain. V shed 5 bases and J shed 1 base, with 18 bases lying between them. In germline, CDR1 is LNHDA, CDR2 SQIVND (reference sequence). CDR3 length: 16 amino acids. In DNA, the CDR3 is TGTGCCAGTAGTCCGCCCCCCTCTACACTATCCTACGAGCAGTACTTC. Its translation is CASSPPPSTLSYEQYF. The full variable domain, rest sourced from reference TRBV19 and TRBJ2-7, is DGGITQSPKYLFRKEGQNVTLSCEQNLNHDAMYWYRQDPGQGLRLIYYSQIVNDFQKGDIAEGYSVSREKKESFPLTVTSAQKNPTAFYLCASSPPPSTLSYEQYFGPGTRLTVT.

The chain is built from TRBV19 and TRBJ1-4; D is uncertain. V was shortened by 9 bases and J by 5 bases, with 13 bases between the two germline ends. The CDR3 spans 13 residues. CDR1 LNHDA and CDR2 SQIVND come from the germline V gene (reference sequence). CDR3 residues: CARPTEGNEKLFF. CDR3 sequence (DNA): TGTGCCAGACCTACGGAAGGAAATGAAAAACTGTTTTTT. Together with reference TRBV19 and TRBJ1-4, the CDR3 gives the full variable domain: DGGITQSPKYLFRKEGQNVTLSCEQNLNHDAMYWYRQDPGQGLRLIYYSQIVNDFQKGDIAEGYSVSREKKESFPLTVTSAQKNPTAFYLCARPTEGNEKLFFGSGTQLSVL.

The chain recombines TRBV9 with TRBJ2-5; D is possibly TRBD2 (5 bases). Germline V CDR1 and CDR2: SGDLS, YYNGEE. The CDR3 is made up of 15 amino acids. V gave up 0 bases and J gave up 2 bases, with 11 bases separating them. The CDR3 is CASSVVGESQETQYF. DNA for the CDR3: TGTGCCAGCAGCGTAGTTGGGGAGTCGCAAGAGACCCAGTACTTC. The full variable domain, in which reference TRBV9 and TRBJ2-5 provide the parts outside the CDR3, is DSGVTQTPKHLITATGQRVTLRCSPRSGDLSVYWYQQSLDQGLQFLIQYYNGEERAKGNILERFSAQQFPDLHSELNLSSLELGDSALYFCASSVVGESQETQYFGPGTRLLVL.

The genes are TRBV6-1 and TRBJ2-7; 9 nucleotides line up with TRBD2. In germline, CDR1 is MNHNS, CDR2 SASEGT. The CDR3 runs to 15 residues. V was clipped by 3 bases and J by 7 bases; unmatched bases: 10. CDR3: CASSDQRAGGGEQYF. CDR3 nucleotide sequence: TGTGCCAGCAGTGATCAGCGAGCGGGGGGCGGGGAGCAGTACTTC.

The chain combines TRBV6-1 with TRBJ1-2, with 10 bases that match TRBD1. Unmatched junction bases numbered 6, after V lost 7 bases and J lost 4 bases. Germline lookup yields CDR1 MNHNS and CDR2 SASEGT. The CDR3 runs to 14 residues. CDR3 protein: CASTDGQGVYGYTF. In nucleotides, the CDR3 is TGTGCCAGCACCGATGGACAGGGGGTCTATGGCTACACCTTC.

V is TRBV25-1 and J is TRBJ2-1; no firm D call. This CDR3 has 12 amino acids. V lost 8 bases to trimming and J lost 9 bases, with 14 bases between them. Germline loops: CDR1 MGHDK, CDR2 SYGVNS. The CDR3 DNA reads as TGTGCCAGCCGCCAGTGGCTCAGTGAGCAGTTCTTC. It codes for CASRQWLSEQFF.